These 9 T cell receptor beta chains share one sample of origin, sequenced in a study of OX40 agonist ivuxolimab in advanced cancers. Sequenced by immunoSEQ multiplex PCR; TCRdb stores in-frame clones only, minus some. The repertoire holds 40,000 to 60,000 clones, with about 88% as singletons. Specimen: CD4+ or CD8+ T cells sorted from blood, collected in a trial of the OX40 agonist ivuxolimab. The receptor set was obtained from an adult with an advanced solid tumor such as melanoma, head and neck, liver or kidney cancer.

The chain is built from TRBV9 and TRBJ2-5, with D hard to call. The CDR3 runs to 14 residues. Germline V gene data show CDR1 as SGDLS and CDR2 as YYNGEE. V was clipped by 0 bases and J by 1 base, with 7 bases between them. This CDR3 reads CASSVGVSQETQYF. As DNA, the CDR3 is TGTGCCAGCAGCGTAGGGGTTTCCCAAGAGACCCAGTACTTC.

J is TRBJ1-1 and V is TRBV10-3; 7 positions agree with TRBD1. There are 15 residues in the CDR3. The V gene's germline CDR1 is ENHRY and CDR2 SYGVKD. After removal of 3 bases from V and 4 bases from J, the junction contained 8 bases not matched to a gene. CDR3 coding DNA: TGTGCCATCAGTGAAATGAAGGGGGCGAGCACTGAAGCTTTCTTT. The encoded protein is CAISEMKGASTEAFF.

The chain recombines TRBV7-3 with TRBJ2-3; D gene uncertain. Between the trimmed V and J ends, which lost 4 bases and 0 bases, there was a span of 11 bases. The CDR3 has 15 amino acids. Germline V gene sequence: CDR1 SGHTA, CDR2 FQGTGA. The CDR3 reads CASSSAGPSTDTQYF. In DNA form, the CDR3 reads TGTGCCAGCAGCTCTGCCGGGCCCAGCACAGATACGCAGTATTTT.

The chain combines TRBV5-1 with TRBJ1-2, with 7 bases identical to TRBD1. The CDR3 is 15 amino acids. Germline loops: CDR1 SGHRS, CDR2 YFSETQ. After removal of 0 bases from V and 4 bases from J, the junction contained 6 bases not matched to a gene. The CDR3 spells CASSLEAGGVYGYTF. As DNA, the CDR3 is TGCGCCAGCAGCTTGGAAGCAGGGGGTGTCTATGGCTACACCTTC.

Remarks on this clone: This specimen includes other DNA sequences encoding the same CDR3. This chain uses TRBV19 with TRBJ1-5; D ambiguous. Per germline, CDR1 LNHDA and CDR2 SQIVND (reference sequence). This CDR3 is 12 amino acids long. Trimming pared 3 bases from V and 7 bases from J, leaving 7 bases between. The CDR3 coding sequence is TGTGCCAGTAGTATTGGAAACCAGCCCCAGCATTTT. Protein product: CASSIGNQPQHF.

The chain employs TRBV5-4 and TRBJ1-2; maybe TRBD1 (6 bases). The germline V and J ends were trimmed by 1 base and 2 bases, with 6 bases remaining between them. Germline V lookup: CDR1 SGHNT, CDR2 YYREEE (reference sequence). There are 13 residues in the CDR3. The CDR3 protein is CASSLQGNYGYTF. In nucleotides, the CDR3 is TGTGCCAGCAGCTTGCAGGGGAACTATGGCTACACCTTC.

The gene calls are TRBV6-9 and TRBJ2-1, with 9 bases lining up with TRBD2. J lost 6 bases, V lost 2 bases, and 2 bases had no gene match. CDR3 length equals 14 residues. Germline V gene data show CDR1 as MNHGY and CDR2 as SVAAGI. CDR3 nucleotides: TGTGCCAGCAGTTATCGCGGGAGGGCCAATGAGCAGTTCTTC. Protein sequence: CASSYRGRANEQFF.

The chain is built from TRBV15 and TRBJ2-7; D gene ambiguous. The ends were cut back, 2 bases at V and 5 bases at J, with 13 bases in the middle. The CDR3 has 14 residues. Germline V gene lookup returns CDR1 LNHNV and CDR2 YYDKDF (reference sequence). The CDR3 here is CATSRNFVGHEQYF. Written as DNA, the CDR3 is TGTGCCACCAGCAGAAACTTCGTGGGCCACGAGCAGTACTTC.

The J gene is TRBJ1-3, the V gene TRBV7-9; the D is unclear. Germline loops: CDR1 SEHNR, CDR2 FQNEAQ (reference sequence). The CDR3 length is 15 residues. V was shortened by 2 bases and J by 0 bases, with 8 bases between the two germline ends. The CDR3 sequence: CASSLTGSSGNTIYF. Here the CDR3 DNA reads TGTGCCAGCAGCTTAACGGGGAGCTCTGGAAACACCATATATTTT. Full variable domain (missing parts from reference TRBV7-9 and TRBJ1-3): DTGVSQNPRHKITKRGQNVTFRCDPISEHNRLYWYRQTLGQGPEFLTYFQNEAQLEKSRLLSDRFSAERPKGSFSTLEIQRTEQGDSAMYLCASSLTGSSGNTIYFGEGSWLTVV.